This TCR beta chain is drawn from a study of T cell responses to AZD1222 COVID-19 vaccine. Trimming cost V 6 bases and J 2 bases; bases outside gene matches: 14. The CDR3 has 17 residues. CDR1 is WNHNN, CDR2 SYGVQD, per germline (reference sequence). Repertoires were generated with immunoSEQ multiplex PCR, while TCRdb's copy carries only in-frame clones and drops some. The sample includes about 260,000 clones, over 90% seen only once; the top ten take 0.55%. The chain combines TRBV10-1 with TRBJ2-7, with TRBD1 identical over 9 bases. Source: peripheral blood, taken on day 0 of AZD1222 vaccination. This TCR derives from an adult in good health. CDR3 bases: TGCGCCAGCAGGACTCCGGGACAGGGTCGGGGTCCCTACGAGCAGTACTTC. Encoded protein: CASRTPGQGRGPYEQYF.